This TCR beta chain was sequenced in a study of shared clonotypes between healthy human individuals. Only Caucasian adults living in Nashville, Tennessee made up the donor group. Generated by immunoSEQ multiplex PCR, the TCRdb table keeps only in-frame clones and is missing some. The sample lists 2 million to 2.5 million clones, more than 90% occurring once. Comment on this clone: This sample includes further DNA sequences coding for the same CDR3.

Trimming removed 2 bases from V and 4 bases from J; junction bases left unmatched: 4. This CDR3 region has 15 residues. Looked up from germline, CDR1 is KGHSH and CDR2 is LQKENI. Sequencing was carried out using naive CD4+ T cells sorted from blood. The subset: CD45RA+ positively selected. The V call is TRBV18, the J call TRBJ2-1, with 8 bases identical to TRBD2. This sequence was found in a man younger than 35 in good health. CDR3 DNA sequence: TGTGCCAGCTCACCAACCAGCGGGGGATACAATGAGCAGTTCTTC. Residues: CASSPTSGGYNEQFF.